These 3 T cell receptor beta chains came from one sample sequenced in a study of long-term antiretroviral therapy in people with HIV. The assay used was immunoSEQ (version v3.0), run at survey level. Sequencing was performed with immunoSEQ multiplex PCR; in TCRdb, only in-frame clones are kept and a portion is missing. Among around 16,000 clones listed, 60% to 80% were seen once. Source: unsorted PBMCs, taken 1.5 years before starting antiretroviral therapy. The receptors were gathered from a woman aged 50 to 60 with HIV.

The chain links TRBV5-1 to TRBJ1-3; a possible D gene is TRBD1 (6 bases). The germline CDR1 and CDR2 sequences are SGHRS and YFSETQ. The CDR3 loop spans 14 amino acids. V was pared by 6 bases and J by 0 bases, with 10 bases between. The CDR3 loop is CASTTGPSGNTIYF. The CDR3 coding sequence is TGCGCCAGCACAACAGGGCCCTCTGGAAACACCATATATTTT.

The chain has TRBV2 and TRBJ1-6; TRBD1 matches 9 bases. V shed 6 bases and J 10 bases; nucleotides not matched to a gene: 4. The CDR3 totals 13 residues. Germline V gene data show CDR1 as SNHLY and CDR2 as FYNNEI. CDR3 sequence: CASRDRGISPLHF. CDR3 bases: TGTGCCAGCAGGGACAGGGGAATCTCACCCCTCCACTTT.

V is TRBV2 and J is TRBJ1-2; D perhaps matches TRBD1 (6 bases). Trimming stripped 0 bases from V and 6 bases from J, with 11 bases between. From germline, CDR1 is SNHLY and CDR2 FYNNEI. This CDR3 is 14 amino acids long. This chain's CDR3 is CASSEASGANGYTF. The CDR3 DNA is TGTGCCAGCAGTGAAGCGTCGGGGGCGAATGGCTACACCTTC. Variable domain in full (rest from reference TRBV2 and TRBJ1-2): EPEVTQTPSHQVTQMGQEVILRCVPISNHLYFYWYRQILGQKVEFLVSFYNNEISEKSEIFDDQFSVERPDGSNFTLKIRSTKLEDSAMYFCASSEASGANGYTFGSGTRLTVV.